Presented here are 24 T cell receptor beta chains from one specimen sequenced in a study of cytomegalovirus exposure and HLA in healthy donors. The PCR had 60 Vbeta and 13 Jbeta primers. Data came from immunoSEQ multiplex PCR; TCRdb stores just in-frame clones and leaves some out. The sample holds around 140,000 clones; roughly three fifths are singletons and the top ten take 2% to 3%. The sample comprised PBMCs. All receptors come from a middle-aged woman in good health and CMV-seronegative.

In DNA, the CDR3 is TGTGCCAGCAGCTTAGGGAGGAGCTCCTACGAGCAGTACTTC. This encodes CASSLGRSSYEQYF. V and J are TRBV7-6 and TRBJ2-7; the D gene is possibly TRBD2 (5 bases). The V gene's germline CDR1 is SGHVS and CDR2 FNYEAQ. This CDR3 is 14 amino acids long. V gave up 1 base and J gave up 0 bases, with 7 bases separating them.

The chain joins TRBV7-2 to TRBJ1-2, with 9 bases identical to TRBD1. This CDR3 contains 13 residues. The germline V gene encodes CDR1 SGHTA and CDR2 FQGNSA. J gave up 6 bases and V 10 bases, and 9 bases lay outside the gene matches. CDR3 protein: CATSPQGADGYTF. CDR3 coding DNA: TGTGCCACCTCCCCACAGGGGGCTGATGGCTACACCTTC.

The sample holds one count of this clone. The J gene is TRBJ1-1, the V gene TRBV30, with a weak D call TRBD1 (5 bases). CDR1 and CDR2 from the germline V gene are GTSNPN and SVGIG (reference sequence). V was shortened by 5 bases and J by 0 bases, with 10 bases between the two germline ends. CDR3 length equals 13 residues. Here the CDR3 reads CAWGGALNTEAFF. The CDR3 DNA is TGTGCCTGGGGAGGGGCTTTGAACACTGAAGCTTTCTTT.

The chain couples TRBV18 to TRBJ1-4; 8 bases are shared with TRBD1. The trim removed 2 bases at V and 9 bases at J, leaving 5 bases unmatched. Germline V gene data show CDR1 as KGHSH and CDR2 as LQKENI. CDR3 length equals 14 residues. This CDR3 reads CASSPGTGTKKLFF. CDR3 coding DNA: TGTGCCAGCTCACCAGGGACAGGTACCAAAAAACTGTTTTTT.

This clone was counted between two and nine times. The chain joins TRBV6-6 to TRBJ1-1; D might be TRBD1 (5 bases). Germline V CDR1 and CDR2: MNHNY, SVGAGI (reference sequence). The CDR3 runs to 13 residues. V was trimmed by 2 bases and J by 5 bases, leaving 9 bases between them. In DNA, the CDR3 is TGTGCCAGCAGTTACCGGGGGGGGACTGAAGCTTTCTTT. Translating gives CASSYRGGTEAFF.

The chain couples TRBV29-1 to TRBJ2-7; 9 bases match TRBD1. This CDR3 spans 12 amino acids. Germline V gene sequence: CDR1 SQVTM, CDR2 ANQGSEA. J gave up 2 bases and V 7 bases, and 3 bases lay outside the gene matches. CDR3 sequence reads: CSAGQGTYEQYF. The CDR3 DNA sequence: TGCAGCGCTGGACAGGGGACCTACGAGCAGTACTTC.

The CDR3 sequence: CASSSTGTGESNYGYTF. The CDR3 DNA is TGTGCCAGCAGTTCCACCGGGACAGGGGAATCCAACTATGGCTACACCTTC. The chain uses TRBV28 and TRBJ1-2, with 10 bases that match TRBD1. The CDR3 runs 17 residues. From germline, CDR1 is MDHEN and CDR2 SYDVKM. The junction had 10 bases not matched to a gene; V was cut back by 4 bases and J by 2 bases.

CDR3 bases: TGTGCCAGCAGCTTAGATAAGGGGCCATACTACGAGCAGTACTTC. Translation gives CASSLDKGPYYEQYF. The chain employs TRBV7-9 and TRBJ2-7, with D possibly matching TRBD1 (5 bases). Germline V CDR1 and CDR2: SEHNR, FQNEAQ (reference sequence). The V gene lost 1 base and the J gene lost 3 bases, with 13 bases spanning the gap. The CDR3 is 15 residues long.

This chain uses TRBV7-6 with TRBJ1-3, with D perhaps TRBD1 (5 bases). Trimming removed 10 bases from V and 4 bases from J, with 20 bases in between. CDR3 length: 15 amino acids. The germline V gene has CDR1 SGHVS and CDR2 FNYEAQ. This CDR3 is CATAPRRGQGNTIYF. The DNA for the CDR3 is TGTGCCACGGCCCCCAGGAGGGGCCAAGGAAACACCATATATTTT.

This clone appeared a few times. This chain links TRBV19 with TRBJ1-6; no reliable D call. Trimming shortened V by 1 base and J by 16 bases, and 11 bases separated the two germline ends. CDR3 length equals 12 residues. The germline gives CDR1 LNHDA, CDR2 SQIVND (reference sequence). In DNA form, the CDR3 reads TGTGCCAGTAGTATAGCCTCTAGCGGTCTCCACTTT. Amino acid sequence: CASSIASSGLHF.

The V and J genes are TRBV28 and TRBJ2-5, with TRBD1 matching over 11 bases. Unmatched junction bases numbered 13, after V lost 4 bases and J lost 12 bases. Germline V CDR1 and CDR2: MDHEN, SYDVKM. The CDR3 contains 15 residues. Written as DNA, the CDR3 is TGTGCCAGCAGTTGGGGCGTCCGGACAGGGGGCTCCGAGTACTTC. Its translation: CASSWGVRTGGSEYF.

This clone has only a few counts. This CDR3 reads CASSEGIGELFF. Here the CDR3 DNA reads TGTGCCAGCAGCGAGGGAATAGGGGAGCTGTTTTTT. The chain joins TRBV7-6 to TRBJ2-2; D may be TRBD2 (5 bases). This CDR3 contains 12 residues. The V gene lost 5 bases and the J gene lost 8 bases, with 9 bases spanning the gap. Per the germline V gene, CDR1 is SGHVS and CDR2 is FNYEAQ.

This clone was counted once. The CDR3 nucleotides are TGTGCCAGCAGCTTAGTAGGTACAGGGACTGAAGCTTTCTTT. It codes for CASSLVGTGTEAFF. The chain combines TRBV7-3 with TRBJ1-1, with a weak D call TRBD1 (6 bases). Between the trimmed V and J ends, which lost 2 bases and 5 bases, there was a span of 12 bases. Germline CDR1 reads SGHTA; CDR2 reads FQGTGA. This CDR3 contains 14 residues.

This clone has just a few counts. The J gene is TRBJ2-2, the V gene TRBV9; D might be TRBD2 (5 bases). CDR1 and CDR2 (germline): SGDLS, YYNGEE. This CDR3 has 17 residues. V lost 4 bases, J lost 4 bases, and 20 bases lay in between. The CDR3 region is CASSHTLGLASTGELFF. The CDR3 nucleotides read TGTGCCAGCAGCCACACATTGGGCCTAGCAAGCACCGGGGAGCTGTTTTTT.

There are a few counts of this clone. V and J are TRBV2 and TRBJ1-2, with D uncertain. V gave up 1 base and J gave up 7 bases, with 7 bases separating them. The CDR3 runs 12 residues. In germline, CDR1 is SNHLY, CDR2 FYNNEI. The CDR3 spells CASSEETSGYTF. The CDR3 DNA reads as TGTGCCAGCAGTGAAGAAACGAGTGGCTACACCTTC.

This clone has just one count. This chain joins TRBV6-5 and TRBJ2-5, with D possibly matching TRBD2 (6 bases). V dropped 0 bases and J dropped 5 bases, with 16 bases sitting between them. Germline loops: CDR1 MNHEY, CDR2 SVGAGI. This CDR3 is built from 16 residues. This chain's CDR3 is CASSYSTGVGRETQYF. The CDR3 DNA reads as TGTGCCAGCAGTTACTCCACGGGGGTAGGACGGGAGACCCAGTACTTC.

The rearrangement uses TRBV15 and TRBJ2-6; the D is unclear. Germline V gives CDR1 LNHNV, CDR2 YYDKDF (reference sequence). Trimming cost V 5 bases and J 4 bases, with 6 bases left between them. This CDR3 contains 13 residues. The CDR3 sequence is CATSASGANVLTF. CDR3 nucleotide sequence: TGTGCCACCAGCGCAAGCGGGGCCAACGTCCTGACTTTC.

This rearrangement joins TRBV5-1 to TRBJ2-1; D is perhaps TRBD2 (5 bases). V lost 4 bases and J 3 bases, leaving 14 bases between the germline ends. Germline CDR1 and CDR2: SGHRS and YFSETQ. The CDR3 extends over 15 amino acids. CDR3 protein: CASSATSEVYNEQFF. In DNA form, the CDR3 reads TGCGCCAGCAGCGCGACCTCGGAGGTCTACAATGAGCAGTTCTTC.

The gene calls are TRBV30 and TRBJ1-2; D is unresolved. Deletions cut 3 bases from V and 7 bases from J, with 18 bases between. Germline values: CDR1 GTSNPN, CDR2 SVGIG (reference sequence). CDR3 length: 14 residues. The CDR3 nucleotides are TGTGCCTGGAGAACCACGAACGGGATTTCTGGCTACACCTTC. Protein product: CAWRTTNGISGYTF.

The chain recombines TRBV12-5 with TRBJ1-1, with TRBD1 matching over 8 bases. The CDR3 covers 14 residues. The ends lost 6 bases at V and 0 bases at J; junction bases unmatched: 3. In germline, CDR1 is LGHNT, CDR2 FRNRAP. The CDR3 bases are TGTGCTAGTGGCAGGACAGGGCTGAACACTGAAGCTTTCTTT. It encodes CASGRTGLNTEAFF.

This clone was seen a handful of times. The chain is built from TRBV28 and TRBJ2-7; no clear D gene. This CDR3 has 13 residues. Germline values: CDR1 MDHEN, CDR2 SYDVKM. The V gene lost 3 bases and the J gene lost 3 bases, with 9 bases spanning the gap. The CDR3 nucleotides are TGTGCCAGCAGTTTCGACACCTACTACGAGCAGTACTTC. It is translated as CASSFDTYYEQYF.

The gene calls are TRBV6-5 and TRBJ1-1; 10 bases are shared with TRBD1. CDR3 size: 14 residues. The V gene's germline CDR1 is MNHEY and CDR2 SVGAGI. Trimming at V came to 7 bases and at J to 9 bases, leaving 11 bases not matched to a gene. The CDR3 reads CASTQAGQGPQAFF. CDR3 sequence (DNA): TGTGCCAGCACCCAGGCGGGACAGGGGCCCCAAGCTTTCTTT.

This clone was detected only a few times. The genes are TRBV2 and TRBJ2-3; D perhaps matches TRBD2 (5 bases). V was clipped by 6 bases and J by 1 base, with 8 bases between them. There are 13 residues in the CDR3. CDR1 SNHLY and CDR2 FYNNEI come from the germline V gene. The CDR3 sequence: CASSPRGTDTQYF. CDR3 bases: TGTGCCAGCAGCCCGAGGGGCACAGATACGCAGTATTTT.

Only a few counts were recorded for this clone. V usage is TRBV19 and J usage is TRBJ2-6; TRBD1 agrees at 8 bases. The CDR3 has 18 residues. Germline values: CDR1 LNHDA, CDR2 SQIVND (reference sequence). V was clipped by 5 bases and J by 3 bases; unmatched bases: 12. The CDR3 is CASSSSDRGVYGANVLTF. CDR3 in DNA: TGTGCCAGTAGTTCGTCAGACAGGGGCGTCTATGGGGCCAACGTCCTGACTTTC.